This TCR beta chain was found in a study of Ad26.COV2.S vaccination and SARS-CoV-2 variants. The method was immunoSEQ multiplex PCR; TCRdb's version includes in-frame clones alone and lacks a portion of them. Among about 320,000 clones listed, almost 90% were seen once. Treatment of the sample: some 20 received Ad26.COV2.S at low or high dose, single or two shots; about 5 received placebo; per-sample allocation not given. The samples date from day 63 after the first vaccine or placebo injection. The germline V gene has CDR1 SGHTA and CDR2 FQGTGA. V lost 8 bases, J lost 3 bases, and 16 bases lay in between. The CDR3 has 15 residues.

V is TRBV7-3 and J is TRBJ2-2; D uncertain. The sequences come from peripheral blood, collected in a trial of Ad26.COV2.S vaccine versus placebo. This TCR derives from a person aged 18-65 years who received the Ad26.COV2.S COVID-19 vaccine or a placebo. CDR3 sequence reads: CASQRWAAYTGELFF. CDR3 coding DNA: TGTGCCAGCCAGCGATGGGCGGCTTACACCGGGGAGCTGTTTTTT.